Listed below are T cell receptor beta chains from one sample, sequenced in a study of human T cells and chemical hapten exposure. One entry per CDR3 protein results from TCRdb running MiXCR on the RACE reads. The sample has over 300,000 distinct CDR3 sequences, around 5.5% seen once; the top ten hold 2.5% to 3%. Source: whole blood, taken in connection with sensitization to the hapten diphenylcyclopropenone (DPC). Receptor source: a woman aged 45-65 years with alopecia areata. Some clones in this sample may be carry-over from other donors' samples. CDR3s include the opening cysteine and the closing phenylalanine or tryptophan. D genes are given only for firm matches. The size entry is marked missing in some rows and otherwise reads once, few, many or a size class.

clone size,D gene,J gene,V gene,CDR3 protein,CDR3 DNA
-,-,TRBJ2-5,TRBV6-6,CASSSGLAQETQYF,TGTGCCAGCAGTTCCGGCCTAGCGCAAGAGACCCAGTACTTC
-,-,TRBJ1-1,TRBV6-1,CASSEWALNTEAFF,TGTGCCAGCAGTGAATGGGCTTTGAACACTGAAGCTTTCTTT
few,-,TRBJ2-3,TRBV29-1,CSVEEAGGAPADTQYF,TGCAGCGTTGAAGAGGCGGGCGGGGCCCCCGCAGATACGCAGTATTTT
few,TRBD1,TRBJ2-7,TRBV5-1,CASSPGQGESGEQYF,TGCGCCAGCAGCCCAGGACAGGGGGAATCGGGAGAGCAGTACTTC
few,-,TRBJ1-4,TRBV4-1,CASSRDNEKLFF,TGCGCCAGCAGCCGAGATAATGAAAAACTGTTTTTT
many,TRBD2,TRBJ2-1,TRBV7-8,CASSSIGLAELYNEQFF,TGTGCCAGCAGCTCGATCGGACTAGCTGAACTCTACAATGAGCAGTTCTTC
many,-,TRBJ1-1,TRBV2,CASSPSGPWAGAFF,TGTGCCAGCAGTCCTTCCGGGCCATGGGCTGGAGCTTTCTTT
-,TRBD1,TRBJ1-1,TRBV29-1,CSVTGQQNTEAFF,TGCAGCGTTACGGGACAGCAGAACACTGAAGCTTTCTTT
few,-,TRBJ2-3,TRBV14,CASSRIGTITDTQYF,TGTGCCAGCAGCCGAATCGGGACCATCACAGATACGCAGTATTTT
many,-,TRBJ2-6,TRBV20-1,CSASAGALHSGANVLTF,TGCAGTGCTAGTGCGGGGGCCCTACACTCTGGGGCCAACGTCCTGACTTTC
few,TRBD2,TRBJ2-1,TRBV28,CASIATSAYNEQFF,TGTGCCAGCATTGCGACTAGCGCCTACAATGAGCAGTTCTTC
-,TRBD2,TRBJ2-3,TRBV5-1,CASIGGSTDTQYF,TGCGCCAGCATCGGGGGGAGCACAGATACGCAGTATTTT
many,-,TRBJ1-3,TRBV20-1,CSARDLLEISGNTIYF,TGCAGTGCTAGAGATCTCTTGGAGATCTCTGGAAACACCATATATTTT
few,-,TRBJ2-6,TRBV3-1,CASRGSEREGTGANVLTF,TGTGCCAGCAGAGGGTCGGAGCGGGAAGGGACAGGGGCCAACGTCCTGACTTTC
many,-,TRBJ2-3,TRBV5-1,CASSLGTDRTDTQYF,TGCGCCAGCAGCTTGGGGACAGACCGCACAGATACGCAGTATTTT
-,-,TRBJ2-5,TRBV2,CASQGTRDTQYF,TGTGCCAGCCAAGGGACCCGTGATACCCAGTACTTC
many,TRBD2,TRBJ2-3,TRBV6-1,CASIPPETGSGRASTDTQYF,TGTGCCAGCATCCCGCCCGAGACAGGTAGCGGGAGGGCCTCCACAGATACGCAGTATTTT
once,-,TRBJ2-7,TRBV28,CASYGGSYEQYF,TGTGCCAGCTACGGCGGGTCCTACGAGCAGTACTTC
few,-,TRBJ2-7,TRBV28,CASARFYEQYF,TGTGCCAGCGCTAGATTCTACGAGCAGTACTTC
many,-,TRBJ1-1,TRBV2,CASSERRVGTEAFF,TGTGCCAGCAGTGAAAGGCGGGTCGGAACTGAAGCTTTCTTT
few,-,TRBJ1-1,TRBV6-1,CASSEARGRGAFF,TGTGCCAGCAGTGAAGCACGGGGACGAGGAGCTTTCTTT
-,-,TRBJ1-1,TRBV4-1,CASSRGFRGTEAFF,TGCGCCAGCAGCCGCGGATTCCGAGGGACTGAAGCTTTCTTT
many,-,TRBJ2-7,TRBV5-1,CASSSRQTFSSYEQYF,TGCGCCAGCAGCAGTAGGCAGACATTTTCCTCCTACGAGCAGTACTTC
few,TRBD1,TRBJ1-1,TRBV3-1,CASSRTGSNTEAFF,TGTGCCAGCAGCCGGACAGGGAGTAACACTGAAGCTTTCTTT
few,TRBD1,TRBJ1-4,TRBV25-1,CASSELTGNEKLFF,TGTGCCAGCAGTGAATTGACAGGGAACGAAAAACTGTTTTTT
-,-,TRBJ1-6,TRBV6-6,CASSQESYNSPLHF,TGTGCCAGCAGCCAGGAGTCCTATAATTCACCCCTCCACTTT
few,-,TRBJ2-3,TRBV2,CATENTEDTQYF,TGTGCCACCGAGAACACTGAAGATACGCAGTATTTT
few,TRBD1,TRBJ2-3,TRBV6-2/TRBV6-3,CASSYRDRLPTDTQYF,TGTGCCAGCAGTTATCGGGACAGACTCCCCACAGATACGCAGTATTTT
many,-,TRBJ2-4,TRBV6-5,CASSSRHASLAKNIQYF,TGTGCCAGCAGTTCTCGACACGCCTCGTTAGCCAAAAACATTCAGTACTTC
many,-,TRBJ1-5,TRBV29-1,CSVGGEGRQPQHF,TGCAGCGTCGGTGGGGAGGGGAGGCAGCCCCAGCATTTT
many,-,TRBJ2-1,TRBV12-3/TRBV12-4,CASSLPGNEQFF,TGTGCCAGCAGCTTGCCGGGCAATGAGCAGTTCTTC
many,TRBD2,TRBJ2-5,TRBV4-3,CASSQGLAGETQYF,TGCGCCAGCAGCCAAGGACTAGCAGGGGAGACCCAGTACTTC
-,-,TRBJ1-1,TRBV20-1,CSAAGRGVAEAFF,TGCAGTGCGGCCGGACGGGGGGTTGCTGAAGCTTTCTTT
many,-,TRBJ2-7,TRBV3-1,CASSRRDEQYF,TGTGCCAGCAGCCGGAGGGACGAGCAGTACTTC
many,-,TRBJ2-2,TRBV28,CASSSRRLFF,TGTGCCAGCAGTTCCAGGAGGCTGTTTTTT
few,-,TRBJ1-6,TRBV4-2,CASSQDGRNSPLHF,TGTGCCAGCAGCCAAGATGGCAGGAACTCACCCCTCCACTTT
-,-,TRBJ1-1,TRBV2,CASRTGMSGTEAFF,TGTGCCAGCAGAACAGGGATGAGTGGAACTGAAGCTTTCTTT
-,-,TRBJ1-1,TRBV7-2,CASSPLNRDRGTEAFF,TGTGCCAGCAGCCCCCTCAACAGGGACCGGGGGACTGAAGCTTTCTTT
-,-,TRBJ2-7,TRBV12-3/TRBV12-4,CASSPKGGNTYEQYF,TGTGCCAGCAGTCCTAAGGGCGGGAATACCTACGAGCAGTACTTC
few,-,TRBJ2-4,TRBV6-1,CASSAPGPILAKNIQYF,TGTGCCAGCAGTGCTCCGGGGCCTATTTTAGCCAAAAACATTCAGTACTTC
-,TRBD2,TRBJ2-2,TRBV11-2,CASSPRTSGSEDGELFF,TGTGCCAGCAGCCCGCGGACTAGCGGGAGTGAGGACGGGGAGCTGTTTTTT
many,TRBD2,TRBJ2-1,TRBV12-3/TRBV12-4,CASSPLGLAGIYNEQFF,TGTGCCAGCAGCCCTCTAGGGCTAGCGGGTATCTACAATGAGCAGTTCTTC
many,-,TRBJ2-1,TRBV6-2/TRBV6-3,CASSPWGGTEQFF,TGTGCCAGCAGCCCATGGGGGGGCACTGAGCAGTTCTTC
many,TRBD2,TRBJ2-1,TRBV12-3/TRBV12-4,CASSLSAGRGWQFF,TGTGCCAGCAGTTTGTCAGCGGGGAGAGGCTGGCAGTTCTTC
-,-,TRBJ2-1,TRBV12-3/TRBV12-4,CASRYNYNEQFF,TGTGCCAGCAGATACAACTACAATGAGCAGTTCTTC
-,TRBD1,TRBJ2-3,TRBV6-5,CASNQPGQSTDTQYF,TGTGCCAGCAATCAACCGGGACAGAGCACAGATACGCAGTATTTT
few,TRBD1,TRBJ1-6,TRBV20-1,CSARPGQEPYNSPLHF,TGCAGTGCTAGGCCCGGACAGGAACCCTATAATTCACCCCTCCACTTT
-,-,TRBJ1-3,TRBV5-1,CASSEIRALSPSSGNTIYF,TGCGCCAGCAGCGAAATACGGGCCCTATCACCGAGCTCTGGAAACACCATATATTTT
few,-,TRBJ1-5,TRBV24-1,CATSDNGTDSNQPQHF,TGTGCCACCAGTGATAACGGGACGGATAGCAATCAGCCCCAGCATTTT
many,TRBD1,TRBJ1-2,TRBV6-5,CASSYSQGQGYGYTF,TGTGCCAGCAGTTACTCTCAAGGACAGGGTTACGGCTACACCTTC
many,-,TRBJ2-1,TRBV29-1,CSSAQGYEQFF,TGCAGTTCCGCCCAGGGTTATGAGCAGTTCTTC
many,TRBD1,TRBJ2-1,TRBV6-5,CASRTGTGLSNEQFF,TGTGCCAGCAGAACCGGGACAGGGTTAAGCAATGAGCAGTTCTTC
many,TRBD2,TRBJ2-1,TRBV29-1,CSGGPSGTSDLRFF,TGCAGCGGTGGGCCCTCCGGGACTAGTGATCTGAGGTTCTTC
few,-,TRBJ2-5,TRBV20-1,CSAGRSGVIYQETQYF,TGCAGTGCTGGGCGAAGTGGGGTTATCTACCAAGAGACCCAGTACTTC
few,-,TRBJ2-1,TRBV7-2,CASSFRFNEQFF,TGTGCCAGCAGCTTTAGATTCAATGAGCAGTTCTTC
many,-,TRBJ1-5,TRBV20-1,CSASPVSNQPQHF,TGCAGTGCTAGTCCTGTTAGCAATCAGCCCCAGCATTTT
many,TRBD1,TRBJ1-5,TRBV6-5,CASHQGAGQPQHF,TGTGCCAGTCATCAGGGGGCAGGTCAGCCCCAGCATTTT
-,-,TRBJ2-2,TRBV7-2,CASGPYPTGELFF,TGTGCCAGTGGCCCATACCCCACCGGGGAGCTGTTTTTT
many,TRBD1,TRBJ1-1,TRBV5-5,CASSFRTGMNTEAFF,TGTGCCAGCAGCTTTAGGACAGGGATGAACACTGAAGCTTTCTTT
many,-,TRBJ1-6,TRBV12-3/TRBV12-4,CASSSLRRSYNSPLHF,TGTGCCAGCAGTTCCCTCCGGCGGTCCTATAATTCACCCCTCCACTTT